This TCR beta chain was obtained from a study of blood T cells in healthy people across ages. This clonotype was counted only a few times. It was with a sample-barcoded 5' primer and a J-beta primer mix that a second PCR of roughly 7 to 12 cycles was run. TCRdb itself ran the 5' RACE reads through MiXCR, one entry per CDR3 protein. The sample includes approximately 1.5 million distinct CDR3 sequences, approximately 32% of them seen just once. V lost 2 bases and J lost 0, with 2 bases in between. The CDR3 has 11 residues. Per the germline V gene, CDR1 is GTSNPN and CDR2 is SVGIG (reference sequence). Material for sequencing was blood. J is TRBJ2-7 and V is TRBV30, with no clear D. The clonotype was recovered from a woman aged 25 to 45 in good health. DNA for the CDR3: TGTGCCTGGAGTAACTCCTACGAGCAGTACTTC. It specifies CAWSNSYEQYF.